This TCR beta chain was obtained from a study of CD8+ T cells in alopecia areata. Study-level information: The investigators scored severity in treated patients by the percentage of affected scalp area.

Whole-study results and caveats: Sequence data from scalp samples additionally include resident alphabeta T cells of normal skin. Clonality exceeded that of normal scalp in lesional scalp, most notably in alopecia totalis/universalis.

The sequencing template was cDNA reverse transcribed from extracted RNA. TCRdb's copy holds only in-frame clones and misses some; the assay was immunoSEQ multiplex PCR. The sample includes approximately 150,000 clones, 58% seen only once; the top ten take about a sixth. This CDR3 comprises 15 residues. Germline assignment: CDR1 LNHNV and CDR2 YYDKDF (reference sequence). Trimming removed 0 bases from V and 4 bases from J, with 13 bases in between. This clone appeared a few times. The antigen remains unidentified. Treatment noted: oral pan-JAK inhibitor, 5-10 mg twice daily. The sequencing used CD4+ T cells sorted from blood, collected at approximately week 56, from a patient treated with tofacitinib. The chain joins TRBV15 to TRBJ2-7, with D uncertain. The TCR originated in a human donor with alopecia areata. The CDR3 protein is CATSRDRSSEYEQYF. CDR3 bases: TGTGCCACCAGCAGAGATCGTTCGTCGGAATACGAGCAGTACTTC.